The rows below give T cell receptor beta chains drawn from one sample of a study of T-cell reconstitution after alpha-beta-depleted transplantation in children. TCRdb re-analysed the PCR reads in MiXCR, keeping a single row per CDR3 protein. The table lists fewer than 350,000 distinct CDR3 sequences, around a tenth of them singletons. Sample: PBMCs, taken before TCRalphabeta/CD19-depleted stem cell transplant. The receptors here all came from a boy in the first two years of life with acute myeloid leukemia, due to receive a stem cell transplant. CDR3s leave out the opening cysteine and the closing phenylalanine or tryptophan.

J gene,V gene,CDR3 protein
TRBJ1-5,TRBV12-3/TRBV12-4,ASSTQGYQPQH
TRBJ2-3,TRBV20-1,SARDWGSGDADTQY
TRBJ2-5,TRBV11-2,ASSSGVRLSDGTQY
TRBJ2-2,TRBV7-9,ASSTTGQNTGELF
TRBJ2-1,TRBV9,ASSVIGVGTYNEQF
TRBJ2-3,TRBV5-6,ASSFTGADTQY
TRBJ1-5,TRBV28,ASSLAGPQNQPQH
TRBJ1-1,TRBV2,ASSEVSGREGSQKVTEAF
TRBJ2-5,TRBV7-9,ASSELGTGTVETQY
TRBJ2-7,TRBV28,ASSSTGTRYEQY
TRBJ1-2,TRBV28,ASSPRVPEGYT
TRBJ2-2,TRBV4-3,ASSQDRRGRAGELF